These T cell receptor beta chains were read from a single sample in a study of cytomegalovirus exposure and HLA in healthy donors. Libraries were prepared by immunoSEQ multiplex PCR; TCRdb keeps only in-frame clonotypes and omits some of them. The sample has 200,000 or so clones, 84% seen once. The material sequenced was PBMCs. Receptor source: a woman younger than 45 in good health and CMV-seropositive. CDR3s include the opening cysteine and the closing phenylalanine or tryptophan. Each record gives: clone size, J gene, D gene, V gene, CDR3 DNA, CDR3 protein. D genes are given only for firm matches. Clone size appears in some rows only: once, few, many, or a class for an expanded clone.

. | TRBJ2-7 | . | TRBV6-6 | TGTGCCAGCAGTTACTCGAATCTGCGAGAGCAGTACTTC | CASSYSNLREQYF
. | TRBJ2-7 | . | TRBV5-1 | TGCGCCAGCAGCCCGGGACTGCAACCCTACGAGCAGTACTTC | CASSPGLQPYEQYF
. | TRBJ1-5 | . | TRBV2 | TGTGCCAGCAGAGGTCTGACAGTAAGCAATCAGCCCCAGCATTTT | CASRGLTVSNQPQHF
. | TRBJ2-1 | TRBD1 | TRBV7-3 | TGTGCCAGCGGAAAACCGGGACAGGGGGCGAATGAGCAGTTCTTC | CASGKPGQGANEQFF
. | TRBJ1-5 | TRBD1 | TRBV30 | TGTGCCTGGAGTGGGACAGGGGGCCGACAGCCCCAGCATTTT | CAWSGTGGRQPQHF
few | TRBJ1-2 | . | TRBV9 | TGTGCCAGCAGCGCAGGGGACACTTGCTATGGCTACACCTTC | CASSAGDTCYGYTF
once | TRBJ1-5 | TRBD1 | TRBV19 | TGTGCCAGTAGCTGGGACAGAGTCAATCAGCCCCAGCATTTT | CASSWDRVNQPQHF
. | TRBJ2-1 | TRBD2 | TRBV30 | TGTGCCTGGAGTTTACTAGCGGACGAGCAGTTCTTC | CAWSLLADEQFF
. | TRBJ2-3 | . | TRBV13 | TGTGCCAGCAGCTTAGGCCCTGCCCAGGCCCCCCCGTATTTT | CASSLGPAQAPPYF
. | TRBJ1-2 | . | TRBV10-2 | TGCGCCAGCAGTGAGGGGGACACTGGCTACACCTTC | CASSEGDTGYTF
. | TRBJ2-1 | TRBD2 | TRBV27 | TGTGCCAGCAGTCCCGCCAGAAAGGCGGGAGGGCCGGTTGAGCAGTTCTTC | CASSPARKAGGPVEQFF
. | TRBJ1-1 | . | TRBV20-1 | TGCAGTGCTAGTCAGGGATTCGAAGCTTTCTTT | CSASQGFEAFF
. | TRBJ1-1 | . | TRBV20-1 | TGCAGTGCTGGGGGCCGGGCTTTCTTT | CSAGGRAFF
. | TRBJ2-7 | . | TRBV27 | TGTGCCAGCAGTTTATCCGGGGTGCACTACGAGCAGTACTTC | CASSLSGVHYEQYF
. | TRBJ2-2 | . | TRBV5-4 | TGTGCCAGCAGCTCCGAACAGGGGAACACCGGGGAGCTGTTTTTT | CASSSEQGNTGELFF
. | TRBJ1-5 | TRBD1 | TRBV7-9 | TGTGCCAGCAGCTTAGCGACAGGGTCGGGGAGCAATCAGCCCCAGCATTTT | CASSLATGSGSNQPQHF
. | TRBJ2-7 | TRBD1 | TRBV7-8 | TGTGCCAGCAGCCCTGGGACAGGGGGCGTTAGATACGAGCAGTACTTC | CASSPGTGGVRYEQYF
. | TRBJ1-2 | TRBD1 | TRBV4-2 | TGTGCCAGCAGCCAAGAAACGGGACAGGGGGCCTATGGCTACACCTTC | CASSQETGQGAYGYTF
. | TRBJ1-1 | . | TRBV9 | TGTGCCAGCAGCGTAAACTTCGAGGGGAACACTGAAGCTTTCTTT | CASSVNFEGNTEAFF
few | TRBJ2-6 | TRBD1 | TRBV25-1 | TGTGCCAGCAGTGAACGGACAGGGAGGTCTGGGGCCAACGTCCTGACTTTC | CASSERTGRSGANVLTF
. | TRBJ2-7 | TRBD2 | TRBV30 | TGTGCCTGGAGTACCGGACTAGCGGGAGTGGTTCGGGCCTACGAGCAGTACTTC | CAWSTGLAGVVRAYEQYF
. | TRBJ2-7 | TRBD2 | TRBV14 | TGTGCCAGCAGCCAGGCACTAGCGGGGAGCGAGCAGTACTTC | CASSQALAGSEQYF
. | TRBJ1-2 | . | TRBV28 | TGTGCCAGCAGTCAAGACTCGACAGACCTCTATGGCTACACCTTC | CASSQDSTDLYGYTF
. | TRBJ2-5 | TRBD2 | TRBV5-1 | TGCGCCAGCAGCGCAGGACTAGCGGGAGTGGTGGGGGAGACCCAGTACTTC | CASSAGLAGVVGETQYF
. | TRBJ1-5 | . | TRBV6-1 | TGTGCCAGCAAAAGGCCAGGTAGCAATCAGCCCCAGCATTTT | CASKRPGSNQPQHF
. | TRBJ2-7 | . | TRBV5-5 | TGTGCCAGCAGTCGACTAGAGAACTCCTACGAGCAGTACTTC | CASSRLENSYEQYF
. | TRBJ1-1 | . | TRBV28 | TGTGCCAGCGCTGTCGGGGGGCGAACTGAAGCTTTCTTT | CASAVGGRTEAFF
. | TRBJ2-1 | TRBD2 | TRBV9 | TGTGCCAGCGGCGTGACCAGCGGGAGTTCCCATGAGCAGTTCTTC | CASGVTSGSSHEQFF
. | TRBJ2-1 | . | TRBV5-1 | TGCGCCAGCAGCTTGGAGGGAGAGCGGCGGCAGTTCTTC | CASSLEGERRQFF
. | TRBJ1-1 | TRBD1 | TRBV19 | TGTGCCAGTGCATACAGGGGTCGGTTTGGCACTGAAGCTTTCTTT | CASAYRGRFGTEAFF
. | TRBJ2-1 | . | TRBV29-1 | TGCAGCGTTGGGAGCGTTGCCTACAATGAGCAGTTCTTC | CSVGSVAYNEQFF
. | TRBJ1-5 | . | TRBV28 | TGTGCCAGCAGTTCCATGGGAGCGCAATGGCATTTT | CASSSMGAQWHF
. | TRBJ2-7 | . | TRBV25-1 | TGTGCCAGCAGTAGGGGACACGGATTCGAGCAGTACTTC | CASSRGHGFEQYF
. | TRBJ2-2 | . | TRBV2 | TGTGCCAGCAGTGAATCCTCGAACACCGGGGAGCTGTTTTTT | CASSESSNTGELFF
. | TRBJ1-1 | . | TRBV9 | TGTGCCAGCAGCGTAGGGCCCCAAACTGAAGCTTTCTTT | CASSVGPQTEAFF
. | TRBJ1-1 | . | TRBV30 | TGTGCCTGGGGGGGGACTGAAGCTTTCTTT | CAWGGTEAFF
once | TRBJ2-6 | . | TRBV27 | TGTGCCAGCAGTCCGCAGGGGCCTAGGAGCTCTGGGGCCAACGTCCTGACTTTC | CASSPQGPRSSGANVLTF
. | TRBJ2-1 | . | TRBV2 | TGTGCCAGCAGATTGGGACTTAAAAACGGCGATGAGCAGTTCTTC | CASRLGLKNGDEQFF